This entry features one T cell receptor (beta chain) sequence. What it recognizes is unknown. CDR3 length: 14 residues. With 0 bases removed from V and 8 bases from J, the gap between germline ends came to 11 bases. CDR1 is LGHNT and CDR2 is FRNRAP in the germline V gene. Sequenced by immunoSEQ multiplex PCR; TCRdb stores in-frame clones only, minus some. The sample carries roughly 100,000 clones, more than 85% recorded once. The source of the sample is a study of graft-versus-host responses after intestinal transplantation. The wider study: Among the recipients, all got anti-thymocyte globulin induction and then tacrolimus and steroids for approximately 3 years.

Study-wide points: Marrow from the recipient contained GvH clones, some of which had appeared first in ileum or blood. Among circulating GvH clones, peak levels were associated with early post-transplant declines in HvG clones.

The sequencing used unstimulated CD4+ T cells sorted from spleen or lymph node cells, collected before intestinal transplant. The chain links TRBV12-5 to TRBJ2-1; D uncertain. The sequence was obtained from a human donor who received an intestinal transplant. The CDR3 region is CASGLVSPEDEQFF. The DNA for the CDR3 is TGTGCTAGTGGTTTGGTGAGCCCCGAGGATGAGCAGTTCTTC.